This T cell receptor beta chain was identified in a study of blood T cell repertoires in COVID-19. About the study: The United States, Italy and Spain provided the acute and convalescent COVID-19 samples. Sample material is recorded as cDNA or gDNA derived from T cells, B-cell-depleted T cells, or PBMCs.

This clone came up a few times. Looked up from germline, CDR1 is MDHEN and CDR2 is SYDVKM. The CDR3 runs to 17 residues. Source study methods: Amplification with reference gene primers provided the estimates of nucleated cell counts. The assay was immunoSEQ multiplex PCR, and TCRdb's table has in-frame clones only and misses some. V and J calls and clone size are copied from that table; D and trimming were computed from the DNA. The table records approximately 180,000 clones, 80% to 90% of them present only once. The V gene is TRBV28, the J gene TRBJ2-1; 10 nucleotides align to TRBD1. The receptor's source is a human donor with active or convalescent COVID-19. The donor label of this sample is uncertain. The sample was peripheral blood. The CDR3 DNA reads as TGTGCAGCAGGACAGGGGGAACCCAAAAGCTCCTACAATGAGCAGTTCTTC. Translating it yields CAAGQGEPKSSYNEQFF.